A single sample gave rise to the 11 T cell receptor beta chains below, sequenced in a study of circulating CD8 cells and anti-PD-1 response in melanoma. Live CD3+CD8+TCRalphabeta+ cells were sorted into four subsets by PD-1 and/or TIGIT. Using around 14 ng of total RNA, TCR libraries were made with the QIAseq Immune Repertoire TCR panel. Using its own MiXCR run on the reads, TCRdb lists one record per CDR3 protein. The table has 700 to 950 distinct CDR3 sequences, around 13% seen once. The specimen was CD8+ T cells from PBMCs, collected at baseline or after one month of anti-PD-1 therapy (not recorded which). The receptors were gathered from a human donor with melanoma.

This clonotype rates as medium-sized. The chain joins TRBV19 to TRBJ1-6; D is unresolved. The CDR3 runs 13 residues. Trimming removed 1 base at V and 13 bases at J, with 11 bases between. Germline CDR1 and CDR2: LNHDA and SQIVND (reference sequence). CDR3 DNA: TGTGCCAGTAGTATAGTATCCAGGAGTCCCCTCCACTTT. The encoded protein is CASSIVSRSPLHF.

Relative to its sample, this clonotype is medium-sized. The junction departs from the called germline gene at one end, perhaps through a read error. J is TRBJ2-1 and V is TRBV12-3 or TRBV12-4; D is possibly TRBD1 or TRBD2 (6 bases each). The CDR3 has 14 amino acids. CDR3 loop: CVSSLSYGGQEQFF. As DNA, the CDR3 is TGTGTCAGCAGTTTGAGTTACGGGGGCCAAGAGCAGTTCTTC.

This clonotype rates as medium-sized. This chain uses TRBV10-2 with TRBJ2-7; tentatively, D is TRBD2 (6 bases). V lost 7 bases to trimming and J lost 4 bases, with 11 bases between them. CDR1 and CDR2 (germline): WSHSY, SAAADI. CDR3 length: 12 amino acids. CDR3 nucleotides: TGCGCCAGCATTGGGGGGTATTACGAGCAGTACTTC. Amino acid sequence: CASIGGYYEQYF.

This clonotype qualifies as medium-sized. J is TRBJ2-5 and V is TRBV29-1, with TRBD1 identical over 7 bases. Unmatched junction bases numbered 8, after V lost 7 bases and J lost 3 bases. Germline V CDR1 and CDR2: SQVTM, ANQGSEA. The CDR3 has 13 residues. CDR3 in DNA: TGCAGCGCGATAACAGGGGCTGAAGAGACCCAGTACTTC. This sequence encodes CSAITGAEETQYF.

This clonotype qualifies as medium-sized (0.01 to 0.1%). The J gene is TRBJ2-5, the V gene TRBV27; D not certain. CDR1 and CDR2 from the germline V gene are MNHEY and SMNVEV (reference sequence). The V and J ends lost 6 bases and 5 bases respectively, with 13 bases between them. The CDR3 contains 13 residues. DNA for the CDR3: TGTGCCAGCAGCCCCCCTTACCGCGAGACCCAGTACTTC. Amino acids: CASSPPYRETQYF.

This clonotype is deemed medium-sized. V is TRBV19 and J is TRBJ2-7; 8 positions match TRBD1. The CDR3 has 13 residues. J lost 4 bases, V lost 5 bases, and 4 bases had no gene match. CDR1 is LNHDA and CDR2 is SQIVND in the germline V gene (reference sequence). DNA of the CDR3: TGTGCCAGTAGTCCCGGGACAGGTTACGAGCAGTACTTC. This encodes CASSPGTGYEQYF.

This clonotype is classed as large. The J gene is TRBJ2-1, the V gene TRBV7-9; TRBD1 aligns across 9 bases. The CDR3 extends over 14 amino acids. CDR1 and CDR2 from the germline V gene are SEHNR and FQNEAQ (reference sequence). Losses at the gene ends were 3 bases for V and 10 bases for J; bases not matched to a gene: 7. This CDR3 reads CASSFRDRVDEQFF. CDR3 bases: TGTGCCAGCAGCTTCCGGGACAGGGTGGACGAGCAGTTCTTC.

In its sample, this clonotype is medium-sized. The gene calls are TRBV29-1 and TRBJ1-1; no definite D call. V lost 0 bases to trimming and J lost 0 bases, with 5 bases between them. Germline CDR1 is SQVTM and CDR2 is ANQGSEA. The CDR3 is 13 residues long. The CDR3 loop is CSVEDRMNTEAFF. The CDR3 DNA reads TGCAGCGTTGAAGACCGTATGAACACTGAAGCTTTCTTT.

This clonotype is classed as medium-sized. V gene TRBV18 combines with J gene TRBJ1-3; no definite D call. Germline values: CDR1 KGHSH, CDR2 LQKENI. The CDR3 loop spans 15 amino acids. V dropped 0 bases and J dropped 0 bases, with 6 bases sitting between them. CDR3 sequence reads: CASSPPGGSGNTIYF. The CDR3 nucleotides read TGTGCCAGCTCACCACCAGGCGGCTCTGGAAACACCATATATTTT.

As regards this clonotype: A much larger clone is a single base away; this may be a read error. The CDR3 nucleotides read TGCAGGGCGGGACTAGCGGGCGATGAGCAGTTCTTC. Its protein product is CRAGLAGDEQFF. The chain uses TRBV20-1 and TRBJ2-1; 12 positions match TRBD2. Germline CDR1 and CDR2: DFQATT and SNEGSKA (reference sequence). This CDR3 has 12 amino acids.

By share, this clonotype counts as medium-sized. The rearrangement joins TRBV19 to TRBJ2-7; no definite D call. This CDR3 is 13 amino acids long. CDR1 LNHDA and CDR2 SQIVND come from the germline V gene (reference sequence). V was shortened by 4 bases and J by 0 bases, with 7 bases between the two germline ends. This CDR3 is CASSNTGSYEQYF. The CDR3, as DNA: TGTGCCAGTAGTAACACCGGCTCCTACGAGCAGTACTTC.